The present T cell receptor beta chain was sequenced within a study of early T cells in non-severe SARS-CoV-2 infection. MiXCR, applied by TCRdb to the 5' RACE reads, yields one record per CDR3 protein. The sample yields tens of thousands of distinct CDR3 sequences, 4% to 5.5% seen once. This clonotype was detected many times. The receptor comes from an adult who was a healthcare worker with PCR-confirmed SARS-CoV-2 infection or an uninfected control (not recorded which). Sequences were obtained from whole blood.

CDR3 protein: CASSRDRDYGYTF. Written as DNA, the CDR3 is TGTGCCAGCAGCCGGGACAGAGATTATGGCTACACCTTC. The genes are TRBV2 and TRBJ1-2; 7 bases fit TRBD1. CDR3 size: 13 residues. Germline trimming cut 6 bases from V and 5 bases from J; bases unmatched to any gene: 6. CDR1 and CDR2 (germline): SNHLY, FYNNEI.